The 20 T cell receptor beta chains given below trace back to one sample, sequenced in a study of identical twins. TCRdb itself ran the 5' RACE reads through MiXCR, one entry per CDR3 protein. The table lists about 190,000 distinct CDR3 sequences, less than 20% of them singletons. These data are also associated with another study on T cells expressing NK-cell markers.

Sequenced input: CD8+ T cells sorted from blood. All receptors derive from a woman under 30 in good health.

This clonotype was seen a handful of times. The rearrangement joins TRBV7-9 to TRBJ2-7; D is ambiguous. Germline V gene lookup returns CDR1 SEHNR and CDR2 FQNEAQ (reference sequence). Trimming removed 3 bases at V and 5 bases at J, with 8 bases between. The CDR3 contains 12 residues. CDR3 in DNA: TGTGCCAGCAGCTTCGTGACGGACGAGCAGTACTTC. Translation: CASSFVTDEQYF.

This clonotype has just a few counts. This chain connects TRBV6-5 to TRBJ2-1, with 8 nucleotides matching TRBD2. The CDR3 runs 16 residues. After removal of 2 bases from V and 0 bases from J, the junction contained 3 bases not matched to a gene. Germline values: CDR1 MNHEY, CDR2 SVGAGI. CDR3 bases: TGTGCCAGCAGTTACAGCGGGAGAGGCTCCTACAATGAGCAGTTCTTC. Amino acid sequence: CASSYSGRGSYNEQFF.

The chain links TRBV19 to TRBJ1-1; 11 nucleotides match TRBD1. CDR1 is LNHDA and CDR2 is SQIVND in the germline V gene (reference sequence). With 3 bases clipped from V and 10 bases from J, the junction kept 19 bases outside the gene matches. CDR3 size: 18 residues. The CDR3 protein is CASSIPRGQGASYQGAFF. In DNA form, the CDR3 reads TGTGCCAGTAGTATCCCTCGAGGACAGGGGGCTTCCTACCAGGGAGCTTTCTTT.

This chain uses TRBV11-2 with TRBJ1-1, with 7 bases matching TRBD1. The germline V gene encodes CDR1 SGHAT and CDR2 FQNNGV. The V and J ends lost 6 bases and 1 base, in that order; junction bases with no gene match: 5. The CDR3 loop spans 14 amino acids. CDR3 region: CASRMTGTNTEAFF. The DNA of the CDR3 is TGTGCCAGCAGAATGACAGGGACGAACACTGAAGCTTTCTTT. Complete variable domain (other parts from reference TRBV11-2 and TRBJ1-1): EAGVAQSPRYKIIEKRQSVAFWCNPISGHATLYWYQQILGQGPKLLIQFQNNGVVDDSQLPKDRFSAERLKGVDSTLKIQPAKLEDSAVYLCASRMTGTNTEAFFGQGTRLTVV.

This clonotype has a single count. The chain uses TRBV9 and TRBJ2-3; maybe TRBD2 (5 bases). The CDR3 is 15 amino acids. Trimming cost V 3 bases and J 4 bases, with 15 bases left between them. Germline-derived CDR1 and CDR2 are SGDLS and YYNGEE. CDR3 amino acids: CASSADTRYSDTQYF. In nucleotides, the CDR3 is TGTGCCAGCAGCGCAGATACTAGGTACTCAGATACGCAGTATTTT.

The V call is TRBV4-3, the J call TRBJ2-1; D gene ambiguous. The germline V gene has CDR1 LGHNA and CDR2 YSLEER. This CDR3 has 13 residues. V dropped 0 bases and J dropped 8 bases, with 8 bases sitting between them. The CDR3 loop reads CASSQESSHEQFF. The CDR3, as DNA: TGCGCCAGCAGCCAAGAGTCGTCCCATGAGCAGTTCTTC.

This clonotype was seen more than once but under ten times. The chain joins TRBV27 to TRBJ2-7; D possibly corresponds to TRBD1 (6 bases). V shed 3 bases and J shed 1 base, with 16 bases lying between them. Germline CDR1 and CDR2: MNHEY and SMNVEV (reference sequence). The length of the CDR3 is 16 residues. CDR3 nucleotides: TGTGCCAGCAGTTTGGCGACAGGACACCCTTCCTACGAGCAGTACTTC. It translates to CASSLATGHPSYEQYF.

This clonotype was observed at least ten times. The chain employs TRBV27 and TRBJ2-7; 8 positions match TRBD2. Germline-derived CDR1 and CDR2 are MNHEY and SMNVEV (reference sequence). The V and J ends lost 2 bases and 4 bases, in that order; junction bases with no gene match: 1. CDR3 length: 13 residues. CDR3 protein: CASSLRGGYEQYF. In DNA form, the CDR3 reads TGTGCCAGCAGTTTACGCGGGGGGTACGAGCAGTACTTC.

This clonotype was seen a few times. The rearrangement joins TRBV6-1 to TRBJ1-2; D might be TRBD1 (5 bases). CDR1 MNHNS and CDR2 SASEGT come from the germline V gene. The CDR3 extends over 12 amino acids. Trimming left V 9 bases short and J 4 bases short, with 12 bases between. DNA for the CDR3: TGTGCCAGTGTGACAGCTTTCTATGGCTACACCTTC. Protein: CASVTAFYGYTF.

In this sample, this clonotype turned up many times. The CDR3 region is CASSLGLGFLETQYF. CDR3 bases: TGTGCCAGCAGCTTAGGTTTGGGGTTTCTGGAGACCCAGTACTTC. The chain couples TRBV11-2 to TRBJ2-5; D is undetermined. The germline V gene has CDR1 SGHAT and CDR2 FQNNGV. The CDR3 contains 15 residues. Trimming left V 1 base short and J 5 bases short, with 14 bases between.

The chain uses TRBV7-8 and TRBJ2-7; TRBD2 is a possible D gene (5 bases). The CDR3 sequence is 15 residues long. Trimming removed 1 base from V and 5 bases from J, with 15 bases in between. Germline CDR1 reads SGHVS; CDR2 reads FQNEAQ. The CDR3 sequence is CASSLGVKRSDEQYF. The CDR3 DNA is TGTGCCAGCAGCTTAGGCGTAAAGCGGTCCGACGAGCAGTACTTC.

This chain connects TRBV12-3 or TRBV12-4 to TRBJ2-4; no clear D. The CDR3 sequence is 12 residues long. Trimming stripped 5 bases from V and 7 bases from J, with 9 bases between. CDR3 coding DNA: TGTGCCAGCAGTCCGGACCTGAACATTCAGTACTTC. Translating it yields CASSPDLNIQYF.

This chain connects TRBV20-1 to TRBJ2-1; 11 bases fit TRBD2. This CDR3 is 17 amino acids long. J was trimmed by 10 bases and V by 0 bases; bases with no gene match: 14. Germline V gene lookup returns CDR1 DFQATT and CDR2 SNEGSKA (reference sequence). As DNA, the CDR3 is TGCAGTGCTAGAGATTGGAAGGGGACTAGCGGCACTTGGGAGCAGTTCTTC. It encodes CSARDWKGTSGTWEQFF.

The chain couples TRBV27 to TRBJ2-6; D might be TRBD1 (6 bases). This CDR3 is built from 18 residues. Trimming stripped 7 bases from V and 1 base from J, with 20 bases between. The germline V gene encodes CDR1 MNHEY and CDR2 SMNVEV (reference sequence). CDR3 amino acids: CASTHIRGTGSGANVLTF. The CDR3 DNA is TGTGCCAGCACACATATCAGGGGAACAGGGTCTGGGGCCAACGTCCTGACTTTC.

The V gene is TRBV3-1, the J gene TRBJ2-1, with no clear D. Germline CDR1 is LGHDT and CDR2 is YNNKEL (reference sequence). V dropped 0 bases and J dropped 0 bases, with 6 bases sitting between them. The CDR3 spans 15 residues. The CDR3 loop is CASSQDWSSYNEQFF. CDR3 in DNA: TGTGCCAGCAGCCAAGATTGGAGCTCCTACAATGAGCAGTTCTTC.

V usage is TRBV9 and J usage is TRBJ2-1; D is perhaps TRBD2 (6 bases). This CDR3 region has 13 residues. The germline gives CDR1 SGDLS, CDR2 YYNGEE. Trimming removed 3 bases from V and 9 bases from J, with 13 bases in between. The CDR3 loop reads CASSGGTLSEQFF. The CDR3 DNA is TGTGCCAGCAGCGGCGGGACCCTCAGTGAGCAGTTCTTC. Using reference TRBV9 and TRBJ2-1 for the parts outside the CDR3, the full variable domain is DSGVTQTPKHLITATGQRVTLRCSPRSGDLSVYWYQQSLDQGLQFLIQYYNGEERAKGNILERFSAQQFPDLHSELNLSSLELGDSALYFCASSGGTLSEQFFGPGTRLTVL.

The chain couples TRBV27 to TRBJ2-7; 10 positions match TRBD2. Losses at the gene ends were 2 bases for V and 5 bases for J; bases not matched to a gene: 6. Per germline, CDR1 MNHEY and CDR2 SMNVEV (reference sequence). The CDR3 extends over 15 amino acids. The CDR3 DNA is TGTGCCAGCAGTTTAGAACTAGCGGGAAGGGACGAGCAGTACTTC. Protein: CASSLELAGRDEQYF.

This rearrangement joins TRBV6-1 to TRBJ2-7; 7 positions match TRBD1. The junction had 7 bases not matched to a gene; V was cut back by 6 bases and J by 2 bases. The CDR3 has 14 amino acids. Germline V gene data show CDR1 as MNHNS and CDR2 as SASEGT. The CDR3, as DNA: TGTGCCAGCAGAACGGACAGGCTACCCTACGAGCAGTACTTC. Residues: CASRTDRLPYEQYF.

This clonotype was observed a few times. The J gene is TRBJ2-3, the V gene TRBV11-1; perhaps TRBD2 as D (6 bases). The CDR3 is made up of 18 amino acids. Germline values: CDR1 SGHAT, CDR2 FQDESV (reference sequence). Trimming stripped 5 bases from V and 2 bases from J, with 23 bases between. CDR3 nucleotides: TGTGCCAGCAGCCCCTGGGGCCCCCTTAGCGGTGACACAGATACGCAGTATTTT. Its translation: CASSPWGPLSGDTDTQYF.

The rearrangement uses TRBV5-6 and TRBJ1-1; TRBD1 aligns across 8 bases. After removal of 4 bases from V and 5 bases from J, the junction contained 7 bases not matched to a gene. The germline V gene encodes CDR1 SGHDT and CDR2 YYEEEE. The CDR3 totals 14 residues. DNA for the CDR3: TGTGCCAGCAGCATACAGGGGGTATGGACTGAAGCTTTCTTT. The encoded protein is CASSIQGVWTEAFF.